A single sample gave rise to the 6 T cell receptor beta chains below, sequenced in a study of breast tumors, draining lymph nodes, adjacent tissues. Axillary draining lymph nodes of breast cancer patients supplied the node samples. TCRdb independently ran MiXCR on the multiplex PCR reads; one entry per CDR3 protein. The data contain over 150,000 distinct CDR3 sequences, 30% to 35% of them singletons. Sequencing was performed on axillary lymph node tissue. Source of these receptors: a female donor with breast cancer. Some clones in this sample may be carry-over from other donors' samples.

This clonotype was seen repeatedly, ten times or more. J is TRBJ2-1 and V is TRBV6-5, with 8 nucleotides matching TRBD2. The CDR3 loop spans 13 amino acids. Germline CDR1 is MNHEY and CDR2 is SVGAGI. V was pared by 2 bases and J by 10 bases, with 4 bases of the junction left unmatched. The CDR3 reads CASSYREGWEQFF. As DNA, the CDR3 is TGTGCCAGCAGTTACCGGGAGGGGTGGGAGCAGTTCTTC.

This chain connects TRBV6-5 to TRBJ1-2; 7 nucleotides align to TRBD1. V was clipped by 5 bases and J by 6 bases; unmatched bases: 12. The length of the CDR3 is 15 residues. Germline V CDR1 and CDR2: MNHEY, SVGAGI. The CDR3 sequence: CASSPRLTGRDGYTF. The CDR3 DNA is TGTGCCAGCAGTCCGCGATTGACAGGGAGGGATGGCTACACCTTC.

CDR3 loop: CATSREGFTDTQYF. The CDR3 bases are TGTGCCACCAGCAGAGAAGGGTTCACAGATACGCAGTATTTT. The gene calls are TRBV15 and TRBJ2-3; D is undetermined. Trimming shortened V by 0 bases and J by 2 bases, and 6 bases separated the two germline ends. The CDR3 is 14 amino acids. The germline gives CDR1 LNHNV, CDR2 YYDKDF (reference sequence).

The sample holds many counts of this clonotype. The rearrangement links TRBV5-5 to TRBJ2-1, with D unresolved. The CDR3 is 15 residues long. With 0 bases removed from V and 1 base from J, the gap between germline ends came to 8 bases. Germline values: CDR1 SGHKS, CDR2 YYEKEE (reference sequence). CDR3 amino acids: CASSLVGKSYNEQFF. DNA for the CDR3: TGTGCCAGCAGCTTGGTGGGGAAATCCTACAATGAGCAGTTCTTC.

This clonotype occurred many times. The rearrangement joins TRBV9 to TRBJ2-2; TRBD2 agrees at 7 bases. Germline lookup yields CDR1 SGDLS and CDR2 YYNGEE. CDR3 size: 15 residues. The V segment lost 4 bases and the J segment 4 bases; nucleotides outside the gene matches: 7. Written as DNA, the CDR3 is TGTGCCAGCAGCTTACGGGGAGGGTCCACCGGGGAGCTGTTTTTT. Translation: CASSLRGGSTGELFF.

The chain carries TRBV12-3 or TRBV12-4 and TRBJ2-2, with a possible D match to TRBD2 (6 bases). There are 15 residues in the CDR3. Trimming removed 3 bases at V and 3 bases at J, with 11 bases between. The CDR3 region has the DNA TGTGCCAGCAGTTTCCAGGGACTTCACACCGGGGAGCTGTTTTTT. Protein: CASSFQGLHTGELFF.